This T cell receptor beta chain was captured by sequencing in a study of blood T cell repertoires in COVID-19. Study information: Sites in the United States, Italy and Spain provided acute and convalescent COVID-19 samples. T cells, B-cell-depleted T cells, or PBMCs provided the cDNA or gDNA that served as material.

This CDR3 is built from 14 residues. CDR1 is SGHDT, CDR2 YYEEEE, per germline. Trimming took 3 bases from V and 5 from J; bases not matched to a gene: 7. Methods used by the authors: The authors estimated nucleated cell counts from reference gene primer amplification. The repertoire was sequenced with immunoSEQ multiplex PCR; TCRdb's copy has only in-frame clones and lacks some. Clone size and V and J calls were adopted from that table, with D and trimming inferred from the DNA. Found here are 280,000 or so clones, over 75% of them singletons; the top ten hold roughly 15%. This chain uses TRBV5-6 with TRBJ2-5; 7 nucleotides align to TRBD2. The TCR comes from a human donor in a cohort sampled during active COVID-19. Sequenced material: peripheral blood. In DNA form, the CDR3 reads TGTGCCAGCAGCTGGAAGCGGGAATGGGAGACCCAGTACTTC. Amino acid sequence: CASSWKREWETQYF.